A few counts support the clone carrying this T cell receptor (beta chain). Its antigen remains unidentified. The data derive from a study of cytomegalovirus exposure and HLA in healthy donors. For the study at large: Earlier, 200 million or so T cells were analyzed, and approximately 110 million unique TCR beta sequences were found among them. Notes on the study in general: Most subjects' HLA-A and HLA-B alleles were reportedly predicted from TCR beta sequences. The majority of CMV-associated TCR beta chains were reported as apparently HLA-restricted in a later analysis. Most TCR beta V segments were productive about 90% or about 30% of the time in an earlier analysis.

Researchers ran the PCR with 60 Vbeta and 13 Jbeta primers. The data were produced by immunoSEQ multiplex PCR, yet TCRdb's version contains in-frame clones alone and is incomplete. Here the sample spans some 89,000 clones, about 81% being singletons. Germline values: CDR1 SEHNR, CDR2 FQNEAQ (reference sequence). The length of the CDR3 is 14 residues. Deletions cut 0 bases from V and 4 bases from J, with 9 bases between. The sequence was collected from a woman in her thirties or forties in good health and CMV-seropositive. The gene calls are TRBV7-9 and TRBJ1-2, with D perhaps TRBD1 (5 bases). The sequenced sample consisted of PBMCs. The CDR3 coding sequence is TGTGCCAGCAGCTTAGCCGACAGCCTCTATGGCTACACCTTC. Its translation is CASSLADSLYGYTF.